The source of this T cell receptor (beta chain) is a study of T cells after posttransplantation cyclophosphamide. Germline CDR1 reads SGHVS; CDR2 reads FNYEAQ. CDR3 length: 14 residues. Trimming cost V 7 bases and J 0 bases, with 13 bases left between them. This clone was detected ten times or more. Antigen specificity is unknown. Broader study findings: Recipient CMV seropositivity and CMV reactivation strongly tracked TRB clonality. Later post-transplant blood repertoires were often dominated by donor CD8+ memory clones. Tissue-infiltrating T cells from skin or gut overlapped little with blood T cells.

Peripheral blood was collected from the related graft donor on the marrow donation day. Repertoires were generated with immunoSEQ multiplex PCR, while TCRdb's copy carries only in-frame clones and drops some. The repertoire consists of tens of thousands of clones, none detected only once. The V call is TRBV7-6, the J call TRBJ2-7; no clear D. Sequencing used PBMCs. The sequence was collected from an older woman in good health, CMV-negative, and a related stem cell transplant donor. The CDR3 nucleotides are TGTGCCAGCACCCCTGGGCAAAGCTCCTACGAGCAGTACTTC. Translation: CASTPGQSSYEQYF.